A single sample gave rise to the 30 T cell receptor beta chains below, sequenced in a study of blood T cell repertoires in COVID-19. TCRdb's copy holds only in-frame clones and misses some; the assay was immunoSEQ multiplex PCR. Of 330,000 or so clones listed, more than 75% are singletons. Sequenced: PBMCs or T cells enriched from blood (not recorded which). The receptors originated from a man aged 35 to 55 in a cohort exposed to, infected with or recovered from COVID-19 (not recorded which).

This clone has a handful of counts. In DNA form, the CDR3 reads TGTGCCAGCAGTGACCAGGGGGCTGATAAAACTGAAGCTTTCTTT. Protein product: CASSDQGADKTEAFF. The rearrangement joins TRBV6-1 to TRBJ1-1, with TRBD1 matching over 8 bases. V lost 3 bases, J lost 5 bases, and 8 bases stayed unmatched. The CDR3 runs to 15 residues. CDR1 is MNHNS, CDR2 SASEGT, per germline.

The rearrangement links TRBV2 to TRBJ1-5, with D possibly TRBD1 on 6 matching bases. Deletions cut 2 bases from V and 0 bases from J, with 11 bases between. From germline, CDR1 is SNHLY and CDR2 FYNNEI. The CDR3 spans 16 residues. The CDR3 here is CASSERGGYSNQPQHF. The CDR3 DNA reads TGTGCCAGCAGTGAACGAGGGGGATATAGCAATCAGCCCCAGCATTTT.

This clone was counted a single time. The gene calls are TRBV19 and TRBJ2-7; 8 nucleotides match TRBD2. The CDR3 length is 16 residues. CDR1 is LNHDA and CDR2 is SQIVND in the germline V gene (reference sequence). V was pared by 5 bases and J by 3 bases, with 12 bases of the junction left unmatched. This CDR3 is CASSFQAGASIYEQYF. The CDR3 bases are TGTGCCAGTAGTTTCCAAGCGGGAGCTTCAATCTACGAGCAGTACTTC.

The V call is TRBV10-2, the J call TRBJ2-7; tentative D call: TRBD2 (5 bases). CDR3 length equals 13 residues. CDR1 WSHSY and CDR2 SAAADI come from the germline V gene. Trimming pared 3 bases from V and 8 bases from J, leaving 14 bases between. In DNA form, the CDR3 reads TGCGCCAGCAGTGAAACAGCGAGGAGGAAGCAGTACTTC. Translation gives CASSETARRKQYF.

The chain links TRBV27 to TRBJ2-7; D perhaps matches TRBD2 (7 bases). This CDR3 contains 14 residues. V lost 2 bases to trimming and J lost 3 bases, with 11 bases between them. The germline V gene encodes CDR1 MNHEY and CDR2 SMNVEV (reference sequence). CDR3 sequence (DNA): TGTGCCAGCAGTTTAAAGGGGGGGTACTACGAGCAGTACTTC. This gives the protein CASSLKGGYYEQYF.

The CDR3 spells CASSLDGTGNTKTEAFF. The CDR3 bases are TGCGCCAGCAGCTTGGATGGTACGGGGAATACGAAGACTGAAGCTTTCTTT. V and J are TRBV5-1 and TRBJ1-1; D is undetermined. This CDR3 spans 17 amino acids. V lost 0 bases and J lost 5, with 20 bases in between. Looked up from germline, CDR1 is SGHRS and CDR2 is YFSETQ.

The V call is TRBV5-8, the J call TRBJ1-5; D uncertain. With 1 base removed from V and 5 bases from J, the gap between germline ends came to 4 bases. CDR1 and CDR2 from the germline V gene are SGHTS and YDEGEE. This CDR3 has 12 residues. As DNA, the CDR3 is TGTGCCAGCAGCTTGCAGGATCAGCCCCAGCATTTT. It yields the protein CASSLQDQPQHF.

The chain carries TRBV18 and TRBJ2-1, with D possibly TRBD2 on 5 matching bases. The CDR3 is 16 amino acids. V was cut by 4 bases and J by 9 bases, with 22 bases left in between. Germline V gene sequence: CDR1 KGHSH, CDR2 LQKENI. DNA of the CDR3: TGTGCCAGCTCACTAGAGGGAGTATATGTTGTTGGTGAGCAGTTCTTC. As protein: CASSLEGVYVVGEQFF.

This clone came up once. This chain uses TRBV5-1 with TRBJ2-7, with 9 bases aligning to TRBD1. This CDR3 has 14 residues. CDR1 is SGHRS and CDR2 is YFSETQ in the germline V gene. J gave up 3 bases and V 4 bases, and 5 bases lay outside the gene matches. The CDR3 region is CASSRPDRGYEQYF. CDR3 nucleotides: TGCGCCAGCAGCCGCCCGGACAGGGGCTACGAGCAGTACTTC.

The CDR3 protein is CASSLVLANTGELFF. The CDR3, as DNA: TGCGCCAGCAGCTTGGTATTAGCGAACACCGGGGAGCTGTTTTTT. The rearrangement uses TRBV5-1 and TRBJ2-2, with D uncertain. The CDR3 is 15 residues long. From germline, CDR1 is SGHRS and CDR2 YFSETQ. V lost 0 bases and J 0 bases, leaving 6 bases between the germline ends.

CDR3 nucleotide sequence: TGTGCCAGCAAGACCCAGGGGGCAATCTACACCTTC. Translation gives CASKTQGAIYTF. J is TRBJ1-2 and V is TRBV2; 8 nucleotides line up with TRBD1. J was trimmed by 10 bases and V by 7 bases; bases with no gene match: 8. Germline V gene sequence: CDR1 SNHLY, CDR2 FYNNEI. The CDR3 has 12 amino acids.

This clone was seen just once. The chain is built from TRBV5-6 and TRBJ1-2, with D possibly matching TRBD1 (6 bases). The CDR3 loop spans 14 amino acids. Germline CDR1 and CDR2: SGHDT and YYEEEE. V was shortened by 5 bases and J by 6 bases, with 17 bases between the two germline ends. The CDR3 DNA reads as TGTGCCAGCAGTAGAGGGGGTCATCTTGATGGCTACACCTTC. This sequence encodes CASSRGGHLDGYTF.

V and J are TRBV6-5 and TRBJ2-7; tentative D call: TRBD1 (6 bases). The length of the CDR3 is 15 residues. V lost 0 bases, J lost 7 bases, and 16 bases lay in between. Germline loops: CDR1 MNHEY, CDR2 SVGAGI. Here the CDR3 reads CASSYSPGAPREQYF. DNA of the CDR3: TGTGCCAGCAGTTACTCGCCAGGGGCACCGAGGGAGCAGTACTTC.

The chain uses TRBV6-5 and TRBJ2-3, with D maybe TRBD2 (6 bases). From germline, CDR1 is MNHEY and CDR2 SVGAGI. The CDR3 loop spans 15 amino acids. V was pared by 6 bases and J by 2 bases, with 15 bases between. DNA of the CDR3: TGTGCCAGCAGCCCCTGGCGGGGAGACACAGATACGCAGTATTTT. This gives the protein CASSPWRGDTDTQYF.

The V call is TRBV28, the J call TRBJ2-5; TRBD2 matches at 13 bases. V lost 3 bases to trimming and J lost 2 bases; unmatched junction nucleotides: 9. CDR1 MDHEN and CDR2 SYDVKM come from the germline V gene. The length of the CDR3 is 18 residues. The CDR3 bases are TGTGCCAGCAGTTTGACTAGCGGGAGGTCCGTGAGGCAAGAGACCCAGTACTTC. Protein product: CASSLTSGRSVRQETQYF.

The rearrangement links TRBV20-1 to TRBJ2-1, with 7 nucleotides matching TRBD2. The length of the CDR3 is 14 residues. Trimming cost V 3 bases and J 9 bases; bases outside gene matches: 11. Germline-derived CDR1 and CDR2 are DFQATT and SNEGSKA (reference sequence). In DNA form, the CDR3 reads TGCAGTGCTAGTGAAGCGGGACCGAACACTGAGCAGTTCTTC. Its protein product is CSASEAGPNTEQFF.

This chain uses TRBV12-3 or TRBV12-4 with TRBJ2-1; D is possibly TRBD2 (6 bases). The CDR3 has 13 amino acids. CDR3 in DNA: TGTGCTGTGCGCGGGGACTCCTACAATGAGCAGTTCTTC. It encodes CAVRGDSYNEQFF.

The CDR3 here is CASSPGSGHDKTQYF. CDR3 sequence (DNA): TGTGCCAGCAGCCCCGGTAGCGGCCATGATAAGACCCAGTACTTC. The chain couples TRBV9 to TRBJ2-5, with a weak D call TRBD2 (6 bases). The CDR3 loop spans 15 amino acids. Between the trimmed V and J ends, which lost 4 bases and 6 bases, there was a span of 19 bases. Germline CDR1 is SGDLS and CDR2 is YYNGEE.

A few counts support this clone. The J gene is TRBJ1-1, the V gene TRBV27, with D unresolved. The CDR3 sequence is 13 residues long. The germline V gene encodes CDR1 MNHEY and CDR2 SMNVEV (reference sequence). V lost 2 bases, J lost 11 bases, and 15 bases lay in between. DNA of the CDR3: TGTGCCAGCAGTTTACAGGCGGGCCAAACCGCTTTCTTT. This sequence encodes CASSLQAGQTAFF.

The chain is built from TRBV28 and TRBJ2-7, with a possible D match to TRBD2 (6 bases). V was trimmed by 11 bases and J by 0 bases, leaving 17 bases between them. The germline CDR1 and CDR2 sequences are MDHEN and SYDVKM. The CDR3 spans 14 residues. CDR3 coding DNA: TGTGCCCACACGGGTGGGAGGAGCTCCTACGAGCAGTACTTC. The encoded protein is CAHTGGRSSYEQYF.

This chain connects TRBV30 to TRBJ1-4; D is uncertain. The ends were cut back, 3 bases at V and 7 bases at J, with 12 bases in the middle. The V gene's germline CDR1 is GTSNPN and CDR2 SVGIG (reference sequence). The CDR3 runs 13 residues. CDR3 residues: CAWRIAGTEKLFF. The CDR3 region has the DNA TGTGCCTGGAGAATCGCAGGTACTGAAAAACTGTTTTTT.

The chain carries TRBV21-1 and TRBJ1-6; the D call of TRBD1 is as the table states it, not checked on the DNA. TRBV21-1 is flagged as a pseudogene. The CDR3 has 15 residues. This CDR3 is CASSNGQGAHSPLHF. In DNA, the CDR3 is TGTGCCAGCAGCAACGGACAGGGGGCACATTCACCCCTCCACTTT.

The chain couples TRBV29-1 to TRBJ2-3; no firm D call. Germline loops: CDR1 SQVTM, CDR2 ANQGSEA. This CDR3 contains 14 residues. Trimming shortened V by 3 bases and J by 4 bases, and 14 bases separated the two germline ends. Here the CDR3 reads CSVERPRSADTQYF. Here the CDR3 DNA reads TGCAGCGTTGAGCGTCCCCGGTCGGCAGATACGCAGTATTTT.

The chain has TRBV27 and TRBJ2-7; weak D call: TRBD1 (6 bases). Germline V gives CDR1 MNHEY, CDR2 SMNVEV (reference sequence). V was cut by 5 bases and J by 11 bases, with 22 bases left in between. There are 14 residues in the CDR3. The CDR3 region has the DNA TGTGCCAGCAGTCCACAGGGACCCCCCACTCAGGAGTACTTC. This encodes CASSPQGPPTQEYF.

The V gene is TRBV7-2, the J gene TRBJ1-6, with 9 positions matching TRBD1. The V gene's germline CDR1 is SGHTA and CDR2 FQGNSA. CDR3 length: 13 amino acids. The V and J ends lost 5 bases and 11 bases, in that order; junction bases with no gene match: 4. CDR3 bases: TGTGCCAGCAGCACAAGACAGGGGGCACCCCTCCACTTT. It yields the protein CASSTRQGAPLHF.

This sequence joins TRBV7-9 and TRBJ2-3; weak D call: TRBD2 (5 bases). There are 15 residues in the CDR3. Germline loops: CDR1 SEHNR, CDR2 FQNEAQ (reference sequence). Trimming left V 3 bases short and J 0 bases short, with 10 bases between. In DNA form, the CDR3 reads TGTGCCAGCAGCTTCTCGACTACTAGCACAGATACGCAGTATTTT. Encoded protein: CASSFSTTSTDTQYF. Full variable domain (rest looked up from reference TRBV7-9 and TRBJ2-3): DTGVSQNPRHKITKRGQNVTFRCDPISEHNRLYWYRQTLGQGPEFLTYFQNEAQLEKSRLLSDRFSAERPKGSFSTLEIQRTEQGDSAMYLCASSFSTTSTDTQYFGPGTRLTVL.

This chain uses TRBV5-1 with TRBJ2-1; 8 nucleotides line up with TRBD2. This CDR3 region has 15 residues. The V segment lost 4 bases and the J segment 7 bases; nucleotides outside the gene matches: 10. Per the germline V gene, CDR1 is SGHRS and CDR2 is YFSETQ. Written as DNA, the CDR3 is TGCGCCAGCAGCGGGTCAAGCGGGGGCCGGAATGAGCAGTTCTTC. Its protein is CASSGSSGGRNEQFF.

This chain uses TRBV10-3 with TRBJ2-7; TRBD1 aligns across 7 bases. The germline V gene has CDR1 ENHRY and CDR2 SYGVKD. After removal of 2 bases from V and 3 bases from J, the junction contained 4 bases not matched to a gene. This CDR3 is built from 14 residues. CDR3 residues: CAISEGGQYYEQYF. The CDR3 DNA sequence: TGTGCCATCAGTGAGGGGGGACAGTACTACGAGCAGTACTTC.

The chain is built from TRBV18 and TRBJ1-1, with 7 bases that match TRBD1. CDR1 is KGHSH and CDR2 is LQKENI in the germline V gene. The junction had 13 bases not matched to a gene; V was cut back by 4 bases and J by 8 bases. The CDR3 is made up of 15 amino acids. Written as DNA, the CDR3 is TGTGCCAGCTCACAAACCGGGACAGCAGAACGGGAAGCTTTCTTT. This translates into CASSQTGTAEREAFF.

This chain links TRBV2 with TRBJ1-1; D is possibly TRBD1 (6 bases). Per germline, CDR1 SNHLY and CDR2 FYNNEI. The CDR3 consists of 14 residues. V dropped 7 bases and J dropped 3 bases, with 15 bases sitting between them. The CDR3 protein is CASTHREGHTEAFF. In nucleotides, the CDR3 is TGTGCCAGCACTCACAGGGAAGGGCACACTGAAGCTTTCTTT. The whole variable domain, remainder taken from reference TRBV2 and TRBJ1-1, is EPEVTQTPSHQVTQMGQEVILRCVPISNHLYFYWYRQILGQKVEFLVSFYNNEISEKSEIFDDQFSVERPDGSNFTLKIRSTKLEDSAMYFCASTHREGHTEAFFGQGTRLTVV.